This record covers a single TCR beta chain. Its specificity is unknown. Method: immunoSEQ multiplex PCR; TCRdb's copy keeps in-frame clones and lacks some. In the table there are about 150,000 clones, approximately 86% of which are singletons. The data belong to a study of T cell responses to AZD1222 COVID-19 vaccine. The V gene lost 3 bases and the J gene lost 0 bases, with 9 bases spanning the gap. CDR1 is SGDLS, CDR2 YYNGEE, per germline. There are 14 residues in the CDR3. Study observations and caveats: Recipients of AZD1222 seropositive at baseline numbered only 5 to 7.

The sequenced sample was peripheral blood, obtained on day 0 of AZD1222 vaccination. The genes are TRBV9 and TRBJ1-1; D gene ambiguous. This TCR derives from an adult in good health. For the CDR3, the DNA is TGTGCCAGCAGCGGCGAAGGCATGAACACTGAAGCTTTCTTT. This encodes CASSGEGMNTEAFF.